This T cell receptor beta chain appears in the sequencing data of a study of glioma-infiltrating T cells. This clonotype has ten or more counts. Its antigen is not known. The V segment lost 6 bases and the J segment 5 bases; nucleotides outside the gene matches: 7. Germline CDR1 reads MDHEN; CDR2 reads SYDVKM. This CDR3 spans 14 amino acids. Study-level points and caveats: Non-neoplastic patients had below-expected tissue-blood divergence, while all gliomas exceeded expectation. Only very few CDR3 sequences appeared in both tissue and blood.

Amplification of TCR alpha and beta CDR3 regions from RNA used iRepertoire nested multiplex PCR. Input was roughly 85-400 ng of tissue mRNA or PBMC total RNA. TCRdb re-analysed the multiplex PCR reads in MiXCR, keeping a single row per CDR3 protein. The sample yields about 130,000 distinct CDR3 sequences, approximately 26% seen once. The V gene is TRBV28, the J gene TRBJ1-1; 9 bases align to TRBD1. The source is a human donor with low-grade glioma or glioblastoma, undergoing nonglioma brain surgery, or in good health (not recorded which). The specimen sequenced was glioma tissue, nonneoplastic brain tissue, or PBMCs (not recorded which). Written as DNA, the CDR3 is TGTGCCAGCAGCCAGGGACAGGGTTGGACTGAAGCTTTCTTT. The encoded protein is CASSQGQGWTEAFF.